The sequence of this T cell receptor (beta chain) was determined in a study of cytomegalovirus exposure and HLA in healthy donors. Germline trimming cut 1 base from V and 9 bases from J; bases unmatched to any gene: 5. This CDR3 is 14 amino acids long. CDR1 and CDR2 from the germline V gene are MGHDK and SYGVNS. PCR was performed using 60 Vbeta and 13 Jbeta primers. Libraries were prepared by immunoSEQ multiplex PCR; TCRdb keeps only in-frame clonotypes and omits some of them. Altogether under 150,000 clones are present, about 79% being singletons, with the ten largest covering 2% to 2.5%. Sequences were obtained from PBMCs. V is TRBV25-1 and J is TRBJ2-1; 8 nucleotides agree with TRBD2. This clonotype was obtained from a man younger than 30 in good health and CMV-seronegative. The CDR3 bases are TGTGCCAGCAGTGAATCGGGACTAGGTATTGAGCAGTTCTTC. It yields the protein CASSESGLGIEQFF.